The source of this TCR beta chain is a study of spatial heterogeneity in lung cancer. In germline, CDR1 is KGHSH, CDR2 LQKENI. There are 15 residues in the CDR3. Trimming cost V 3 bases and J 0 bases, with 11 bases left between them. To note about this clonotype: The antigen remains undetermined.

Study-wide results and limits: Tracking of tumor mutation counts was seen in expanded intratumoral alpha and beta TCR counts.

TCRdb reanalysed the 5' RACE reads using MiXCR and keeps one entry per CDR3 protein. The data contain around 6,200 distinct CDR3 sequences, around 15% of them seen just once; the ten biggest clones take up about 10%. Time point reported: sample taken at primary tumor resection. The receptor was isolated from a male donor with early-stage non-small cell lung cancer. This chain uses TRBV18 with TRBJ2-5, with a weak D call TRBD1 (6 bases). This sample comprised lung tumor tissue, obtained at surgery. CDR3 region: CASSPGRGYQETQYF. In DNA form, the CDR3 reads TGTGCCAGCTCACCGGGCAGGGGCTACCAAGAGACCCAGTACTTC.